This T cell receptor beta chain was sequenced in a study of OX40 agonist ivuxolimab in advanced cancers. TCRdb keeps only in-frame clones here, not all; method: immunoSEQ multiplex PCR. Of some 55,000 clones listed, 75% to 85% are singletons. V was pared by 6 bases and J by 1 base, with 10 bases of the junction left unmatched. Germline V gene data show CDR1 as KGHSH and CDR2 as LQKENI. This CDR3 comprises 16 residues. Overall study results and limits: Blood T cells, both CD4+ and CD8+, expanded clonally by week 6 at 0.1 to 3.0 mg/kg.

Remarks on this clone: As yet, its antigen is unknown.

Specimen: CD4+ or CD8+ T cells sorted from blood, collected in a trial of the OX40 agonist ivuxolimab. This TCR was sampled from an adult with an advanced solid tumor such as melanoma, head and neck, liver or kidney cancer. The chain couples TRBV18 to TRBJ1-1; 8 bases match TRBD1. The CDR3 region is CASSRNPGQENTEAFF. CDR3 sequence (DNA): TGTGCCAGCTCCCGTAATCCGGGACAGGAGAACACTGAAGCTTTCTTT.